Below, 28 T cell receptor beta chains from the same sample are listed, as sequenced in a study of blood T cells in healthy people across ages. The use of a sample-barcoded 5' primer and a J-beta primer mix characterized a second PCR of about 7 to 12 cycles. TCRdb ran MiXCR on the 5' RACE reads and lists one entry per CDR3 protein. The table has some 1.5 million distinct CDR3 sequences, approximately 28% seen once. The sample comprised blood. These receptors were collected from a woman in her twenties or thirties in good health.

CDR3: CASSYAGKNTEAFF. In DNA form, the CDR3 reads TGTGCCAGCAGTTACGCAGGCAAGAACACTGAAGCTTTCTTT. The V and J genes are TRBV6-5 and TRBJ1-1; no firm D call. V was trimmed by 2 bases and J by 1 base, leaving 8 bases between them. This CDR3 is 14 amino acids long. CDR1 is MNHEY and CDR2 is SVGAGI in the germline V gene.

The chain uses TRBV14 and TRBJ2-5; D not certain. Germline V gene lookup returns CDR1 SGHDN and CDR2 FVKESK. V was pared by 8 bases and J by 1 base, with 14 bases between. CDR3 length equals 14 residues. The CDR3 reads CASRCREAQETQYF. In DNA, the CDR3 is TGTGCCAGCCGGTGTAGAGAGGCCCAAGAGACCCAGTACTTC.

Remarks on this clonotype: One end of the junction does not line up with germline, which may come from a read error. V gene TRBV6-2 or TRBV6-3 combines with J gene TRBJ1-1; a weak D match, TRBD1 (5 bases). In germline, CDR1 is MNHEY, CDR2 SVGEGT. CDR3 length: 11 amino acids. The CDR3, as DNA: TGTGTCAGCAGTTCAGGGTTTGAAGCTTTCTTT. Translating it yields CVSSSGFEAFF.

The V and J genes are TRBV7-2 and TRBJ2-5, with 10 bases that match TRBD2. Per germline, CDR1 SGHTA and CDR2 FQGNSA. V gave up 3 bases and J gave up 1 base; unmatched junction bases: 5. The CDR3 runs 16 residues. This chain's CDR3 is CASSFGLAGVQETQYF. In DNA form, the CDR3 reads TGTGCCAGCAGCTTTGGGCTAGCGGGAGTCCAAGAGACCCAGTACTTC.

This chain uses TRBV6-5 with TRBJ1-1, with a weak D call TRBD1 (6 bases). V dropped 8 bases and J dropped 5 bases, with 21 bases sitting between them. CDR1 is MNHEY, CDR2 SVGAGI, per germline. The CDR3 is made up of 15 amino acids. DNA of the CDR3: TGTGCCAGCTTCGGGAACAGGGCTCGTCGGACTGAAGCTTTCTTT. This gives the protein CASFGNRARRTEAFF.

This chain links TRBV20-1 with TRBJ2-1; 8 bases map to TRBD2. CDR3 size: 13 residues. Germline V gives CDR1 DFQATT, CDR2 SNEGSKA (reference sequence). DNA of the CDR3: TGCAGCACTACTAGCGGAACATACAATGAGCAGTTCTTC. This gives the protein CSTTSGTYNEQFF.

In its sample, this clonotype was seen a few times. The chain uses TRBV5-1 and TRBJ2-5; D is undetermined. The CDR3 sequence is 15 residues long. Germline assignment: CDR1 SGHRS and CDR2 YFSETQ. V lost 1 base and J lost 4, with 14 bases in between. CDR3 loop: CASSLSSGGSETQYF. DNA for the CDR3: TGCGCCAGCAGCTTGAGTAGTGGTGGATCAGAGACCCAGTACTTC.

The chain couples TRBV5-6 to TRBJ2-1, with unresolved D. Looked up from germline, CDR1 is SGHDT and CDR2 is YYEEEE. Trimming shortened V by 3 bases and J by 11 bases, and 12 bases separated the two germline ends. The CDR3 spans 12 residues. For the CDR3, the DNA is TGTGCCAGCAGCTCCTACGCGGATAAGCAGTTCTTC. Translating gives CASSSYADKQFF.

This clonotype was found a few times. The CDR3 is CASSLSQGSTDTQYF. The CDR3 DNA reads as TGCGCCAGCAGCTTGAGTCAGGGAAGCACAGATACGCAGTATTTT. The rearrangement joins TRBV5-1 to TRBJ2-3; tentative D call: TRBD1 (5 bases). This CDR3 comprises 15 residues. The germline V gene encodes CDR1 SGHRS and CDR2 YFSETQ. The V end was cut by 1 base, the J end by 0 bases, with 9 bases between.

This clonotype has ten or more counts. The chain recombines TRBV7-3 with TRBJ2-2, with a tentative D call TRBD1 (5 bases). The V end lost 5 bases, the J end lost 4 bases, and 8 bases lay between the germline ends. This CDR3 has 13 amino acids. The germline gives CDR1 SGHTA, CDR2 FQGTGA. CDR3 bases: TGTGCCAGCAGCCCGCAGGGCACCGGGGAGCTGTTTTTT. It specifies CASSPQGTGELFF.

The chain links TRBV5-1 to TRBJ1-6; 7 bases are a match to TRBD1. This CDR3 has 16 amino acids. Per germline, CDR1 SGHRS and CDR2 YFSETQ. Unmatched junction bases numbered 11, after V lost 4 bases and J lost 7 bases. The CDR3 protein is CASSPNRGQINSPLHF. CDR3 sequence (DNA): TGCGCCAGCAGCCCAAATCGGGGACAGATCAATTCACCCCTCCACTTT.

This clonotype was recorded only once. This may be a read error, as it is one base from a much larger clone. V usage is TRBV7-2 and J usage is TRBJ2-3; the D is unclear. The germline CDR1 and CDR2 sequences are SGHTA and FQGNSA. The ends were cut back, 11 bases at V and 2 bases at J, with 11 bases in the middle. The CDR3 contains 12 residues. CDR3 DNA sequence: TGTGCCTGCGGCGGCTACACAGATACGCAGTATTTT. It specifies CACGGYTDTQYF.

The count of this clonotype is one. The chain links TRBV7-9 to TRBJ1-6; D uncertain. CDR3 length: 14 amino acids. From germline, CDR1 is SEHNR and CDR2 FQNEAQ (reference sequence). Trimming left V 5 bases short and J 7 bases short, with 12 bases between. The CDR3: CASSSAARNSPLHF. In nucleotides, the CDR3 is TGTGCCAGCAGCAGCGCGGCGAGGAATTCACCCCTCCACTTT. Supplemented by reference TRBV7-9 and TRBJ1-6, the full variable domain reads DTGVSQNPRHKITKRGQNVTFRCDPISEHNRLYWYRQTLGQGPEFLTYFQNEAQLEKSRLLSDRFSAERPKGSFSTLEIQRTEQGDSAMYLCASSSAARNSPLHFGNGTRLTVT.

In this sample, this clonotype turned up many times. The rearrangement joins TRBV29-1 to TRBJ2-7; D perhaps matches TRBD2 (6 bases). The CDR3 has 11 residues. V was shortened by 6 bases and J by 7 bases, with 13 bases between the two germline ends. Germline V CDR1 and CDR2: SQVTM, ANQGSEA. CDR3 sequence: CSVRRGREQYF. The CDR3 region has the DNA TGCAGCGTCCGTCGAGGGAGGGAGCAGTACTTC.

The V call is TRBV19, the J call TRBJ1-1; D is unclear. Per the germline V gene, CDR1 is LNHDA and CDR2 is SQIVND (reference sequence). The CDR3 is made up of 14 amino acids. The V and J ends lost 1 base and 4 bases respectively, with 10 bases between them. The CDR3 here is CASSIAAGFTEAFF. CDR3 nucleotide sequence: TGTGCCAGTAGTATAGCCGCGGGGTTCACTGAAGCTTTCTTT.

In this sample, this clonotype turned up many times. The rearrangement uses TRBV27 and TRBJ1-4; D not certain. With 1 base removed from V and 1 base from J, the gap between germline ends came to 10 bases. CDR3 length: 16 residues. The germline gives CDR1 MNHEY, CDR2 SMNVEV (reference sequence). The CDR3 reads CASSLYSGETNEKLFF. The CDR3 DNA follows: TGTGCCAGCAGTTTATATTCCGGGGAAACTAATGAAAAACTGTTTTTT.

This clonotype appeared a few times. The rearrangement joins TRBV28 to TRBJ2-7, with a possible D match to TRBD2 (7 bases). The CDR3 sequence is 15 residues long. V was cut by 3 bases and J by 6 bases, with 18 bases left in between. Per the germline V gene, CDR1 is MDHEN and CDR2 is SYDVKM. CDR3 in DNA: TGTGCCAGCAGTTTGGGAGGGGGGAGGGCCGGCGAGCAGTACTTC. This sequence encodes CASSLGGGRAGEQYF.

This chain joins TRBV9 and TRBJ1-2; no reliable D call. Germline lookup yields CDR1 SGDLS and CDR2 YYNGEE. Trimming left V 1 base short and J 7 bases short, with 11 bases between. The CDR3 loop spans 13 amino acids. CDR3 DNA: TGTGCCAGCAGCGTACAAGGGATCGGTGGCTACACCTTC. It specifies CASSVQGIGGYTF.

The sample holds a few counts of this clonotype. This chain links TRBV7-2 with TRBJ1-2, with 9 bases that match TRBD1. V gave up 5 bases and J gave up 3 bases; unmatched junction bases: 10. Germline V gene sequence: CDR1 SGHTA, CDR2 FQGNSA. This CDR3 contains 16 residues. CDR3 sequence reads: CASSTIPGTGYYGYTF. The CDR3 DNA sequence: TGTGCCAGCAGCACAATCCCCGGGACAGGGTACTATGGCTACACCTTC. Together with reference TRBV7-2 and TRBJ1-2, the CDR3 gives the full variable domain: GAGVSQSPSNKVTEKGKDVELRCDPISGHTALYWYRQSLGQGLEFLIYFQGNSAPDKSGLPSDRFSAERTGGSVSTLTIQRTQQEDSAVYLCASSTIPGTGYYGYTFGSGTRLTVV.

This clonotype was detected a few times. The chain links TRBV5-1 to TRBJ2-7, with TRBD2 as a possible D gene (6 bases). V was shortened by 0 bases and J by 4 bases, with 14 bases between the two germline ends. The CDR3 runs 15 residues. The germline CDR1 and CDR2 sequences are SGHRS and YFSETQ. The CDR3 sequence: CASSLDPGATYEQYF. The CDR3 DNA reads TGCGCCAGCAGCTTGGATCCGGGAGCCACTTACGAGCAGTACTTC.

This clonotype was detected a few times. This chain connects TRBV20-1 to TRBJ1-5; tentative D call: TRBD1 (6 bases). Trimming pared 3 bases from V and 0 bases from J, leaving 12 bases between. This CDR3 comprises 15 residues. From germline, CDR1 is DFQATT and CDR2 SNEGSKA (reference sequence). The CDR3 DNA is TGCAGTGCTAGGGGGGGGGCTCATAGCAATCAGCCCCAGCATTTT. Its translation: CSARGGAHSNQPQHF.

The gene calls are TRBV18 and TRBJ2-1; D unclear. The germline V gene has CDR1 KGHSH and CDR2 LQKENI. This CDR3 is built from 16 residues. V was shortened by 0 bases and J by 8 bases, with 17 bases between the two germline ends. Here the CDR3 DNA reads TGTGCCAGCTCACCACCAACTCAATCTACGTGGGATGAGCAGTTCTTC. The encoded protein is CASSPPTQSTWDEQFF.

Points on this clonotype: A much larger clonotype is one base distant, so this may be a read error. The CDR3 sequence: CSARTGLADSEQFF. The CDR3 coding sequence is TGCAGTGCTCGGACAGGGTTAGCGGACAGTGAGCAGTTCTTC. The J gene is TRBJ2-1, the V gene TRBV20-1; TRBD1 aligns across 8 bases. This CDR3 is built from 14 residues. V shed 5 bases and J 9 bases; nucleotides not matched to a gene: 12. Per germline, CDR1 DFQATT and CDR2 SNEGSKA (reference sequence).

This sequence joins TRBV28 and TRBJ2-7; 7 bases align to TRBD2. The CDR3 spans 15 residues. V lost 4 bases and J lost 3; bases outside the gene matches: 9. Germline V CDR1 and CDR2: MDHEN, SYDVKM. Here the CDR3 DNA reads TGTGCCAGCAGTTCCGGATCAGCGGGGCTCTACGAGCAGTACTTC. Its translation is CASSSGSAGLYEQYF. Complete variable domain (other parts from reference TRBV28 and TRBJ2-7): DVKVTQSSRYLVKRTGEKVFLECVQDMDHENMFWYRQDPGLGLRLIYFSYDVKMKEKGDIPEGYSVSREKKERFSLILESASTNQTSMYLCASSSGSAGLYEQYFGPGTRLTVT.

This clonotype was seen repeatedly, ten times or more. The gene calls are TRBV18 and TRBJ2-1; TRBD1 is a possible D gene (6 bases). CDR1 is KGHSH and CDR2 is LQKENI in the germline V gene. Trimming shortened V by 6 bases and J by 0 bases, and 18 bases separated the two germline ends. The CDR3 is 17 amino acids. The CDR3 DNA is TGTGCCAGCTCTCACCTCATAGACAGGTTCTCCTACAATGAGCAGTTCTTC. Translation: CASSHLIDRFSYNEQFF.

The V gene is TRBV2, the J gene TRBJ1-2; no clear D gene. This CDR3 is built from 14 residues. V was cut by 0 bases and J by 4 bases, with 9 bases left in between. Germline lookup yields CDR1 SNHLY and CDR2 FYNNEI. The CDR3 reads CASSEAGGTYGYTF. In DNA form, the CDR3 reads TGTGCCAGCAGTGAAGCGGGAGGTACCTATGGCTACACCTTC.

The J gene is TRBJ2-5, the V gene TRBV20-1; D is unresolved. V dropped 5 bases and J dropped 4 bases, with 14 bases sitting between them. Germline-derived CDR1 and CDR2 are DFQATT and SNEGSKA (reference sequence). The CDR3 covers 13 residues. The CDR3 DNA is TGCAGTGCTTTTGACGAGCCGGGAGAGACCCAGTACTTC. It is translated as CSAFDEPGETQYF.

This clonotype was counted ten times or more. The rearrangement joins TRBV20-1 to TRBJ2-1; weak D call: TRBD1 (6 bases). V dropped 6 bases and J dropped 10 bases, with 10 bases sitting between them. CDR1 is DFQATT and CDR2 is SNEGSKA in the germline V gene (reference sequence). CDR3 size: 10 residues. The CDR3 here is CSANREEQFF. CDR3 nucleotides: TGCAGTGCAAACAGGGAGGAGCAGTTCTTC.